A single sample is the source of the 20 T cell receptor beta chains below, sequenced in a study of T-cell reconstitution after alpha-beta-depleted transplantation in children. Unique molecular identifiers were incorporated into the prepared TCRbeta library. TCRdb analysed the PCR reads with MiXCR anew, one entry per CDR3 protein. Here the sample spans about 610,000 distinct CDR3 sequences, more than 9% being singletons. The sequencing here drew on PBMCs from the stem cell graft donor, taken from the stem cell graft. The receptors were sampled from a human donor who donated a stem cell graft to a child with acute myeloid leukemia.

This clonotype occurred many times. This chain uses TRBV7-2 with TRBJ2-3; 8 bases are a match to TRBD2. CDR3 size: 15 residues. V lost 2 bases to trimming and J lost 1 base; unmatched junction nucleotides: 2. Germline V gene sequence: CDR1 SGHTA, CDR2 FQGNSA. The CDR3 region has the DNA TGTGCCAGCAGCTTATCCGGGAGGGGCACAGATACGCAGTATTTT. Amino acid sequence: CASSLSGRGTDTQYF.

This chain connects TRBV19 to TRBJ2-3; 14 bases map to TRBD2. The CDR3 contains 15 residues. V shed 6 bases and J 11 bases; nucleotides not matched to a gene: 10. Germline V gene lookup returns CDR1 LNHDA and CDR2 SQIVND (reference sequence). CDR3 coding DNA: TGTGCCAGTAGAGGACTAGCGGGAGGAAGAGTGGAGCAGTATTTT. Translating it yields CASRGLAGGRVEQYF.

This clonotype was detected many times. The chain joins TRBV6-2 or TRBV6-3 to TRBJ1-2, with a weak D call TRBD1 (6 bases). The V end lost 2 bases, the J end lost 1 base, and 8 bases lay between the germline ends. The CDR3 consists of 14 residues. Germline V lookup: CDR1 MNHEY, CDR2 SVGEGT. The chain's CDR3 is CASSYQGRNYGYTF. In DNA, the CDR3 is TGTGCCAGCAGTTACCAGGGGCGTAACTATGGCTACACCTTC.

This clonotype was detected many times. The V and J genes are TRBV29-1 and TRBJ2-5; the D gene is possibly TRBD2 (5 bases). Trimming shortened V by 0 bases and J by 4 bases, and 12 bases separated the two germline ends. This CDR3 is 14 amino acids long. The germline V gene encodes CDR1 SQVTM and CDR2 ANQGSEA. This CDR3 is CSVEDIRGVETQYF. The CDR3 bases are TGCAGCGTTGAAGATATTCGGGGAGTAGAGACCCAGTACTTC.

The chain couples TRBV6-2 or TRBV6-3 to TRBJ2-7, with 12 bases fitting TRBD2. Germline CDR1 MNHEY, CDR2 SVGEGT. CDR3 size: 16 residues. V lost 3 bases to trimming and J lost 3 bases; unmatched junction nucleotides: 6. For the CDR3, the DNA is TGTGCCAGCAGTTATTATGGACTAGCGGGAAACTACGAGCAGTACTTC. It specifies CASSYYGLAGNYEQYF.

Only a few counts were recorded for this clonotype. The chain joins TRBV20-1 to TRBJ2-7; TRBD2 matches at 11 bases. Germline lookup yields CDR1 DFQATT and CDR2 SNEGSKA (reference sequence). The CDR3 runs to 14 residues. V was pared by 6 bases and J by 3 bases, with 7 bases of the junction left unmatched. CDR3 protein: CSARGLADYYEQYF. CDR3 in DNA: TGCAGTGCCAGGGGACTAGCGGACTACTACGAGCAGTACTTC.

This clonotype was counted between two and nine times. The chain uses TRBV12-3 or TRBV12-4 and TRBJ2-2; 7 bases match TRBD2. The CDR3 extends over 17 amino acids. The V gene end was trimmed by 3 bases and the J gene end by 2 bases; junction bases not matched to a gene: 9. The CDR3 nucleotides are TGTGCCAGCAGTTTGGAGTGGGCTAGCGGAAACACCGGGGAGCTGTTTTTT. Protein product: CASSLEWASGNTGELFF.

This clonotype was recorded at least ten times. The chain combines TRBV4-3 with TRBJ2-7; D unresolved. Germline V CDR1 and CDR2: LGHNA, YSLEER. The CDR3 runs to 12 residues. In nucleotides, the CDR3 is TGCGTGAGTCCGGGTTTTCCCGTCGAGCAGTACTTC. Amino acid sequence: CVSPGFPVEQYF.

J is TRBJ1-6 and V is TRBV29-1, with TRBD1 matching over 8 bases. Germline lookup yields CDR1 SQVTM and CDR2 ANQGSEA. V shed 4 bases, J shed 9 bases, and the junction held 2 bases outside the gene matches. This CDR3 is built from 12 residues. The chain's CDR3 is CSVGDRGSPLHF. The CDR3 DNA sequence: TGCAGCGTTGGAGACAGGGGTTCACCCCTCCACTTT. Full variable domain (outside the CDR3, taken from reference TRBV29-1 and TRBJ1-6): SAVISQKPSRDICQRGTSLTIQCQVDSQVTMMFWYRQQPGQSLTLIATANQGSEATYESGFVIDKFPISRPNLTFSTLTVSNMSPEDSSIYLCSVGDRGSPLHFGNGTRLTVT.

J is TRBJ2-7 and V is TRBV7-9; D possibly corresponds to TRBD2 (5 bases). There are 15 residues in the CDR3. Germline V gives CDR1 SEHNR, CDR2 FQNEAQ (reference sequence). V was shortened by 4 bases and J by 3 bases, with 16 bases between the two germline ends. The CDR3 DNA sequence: TGTGCCAGCAGCTCCGACGGGATGGGCTACTACGAGCAGTACTTC. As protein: CASSSDGMGYYEQYF.

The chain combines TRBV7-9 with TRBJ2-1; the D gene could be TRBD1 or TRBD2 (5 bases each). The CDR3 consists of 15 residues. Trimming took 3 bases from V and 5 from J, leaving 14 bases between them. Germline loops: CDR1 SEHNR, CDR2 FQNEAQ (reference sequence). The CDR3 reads CASSFPGRLDNEQFF. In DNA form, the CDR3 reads TGTGCCAGCAGCTTCCCGGGACGCCTAGACAATGAGCAGTTCTTC.

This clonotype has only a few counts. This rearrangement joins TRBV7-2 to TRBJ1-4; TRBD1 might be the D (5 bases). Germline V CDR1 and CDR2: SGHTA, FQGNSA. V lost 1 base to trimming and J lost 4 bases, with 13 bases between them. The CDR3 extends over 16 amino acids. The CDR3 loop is CASSLVIRGGNEKLFF. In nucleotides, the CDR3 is TGTGCCAGCAGCTTAGTGATCCGTGGGGGTAATGAAAAACTGTTTTTT.

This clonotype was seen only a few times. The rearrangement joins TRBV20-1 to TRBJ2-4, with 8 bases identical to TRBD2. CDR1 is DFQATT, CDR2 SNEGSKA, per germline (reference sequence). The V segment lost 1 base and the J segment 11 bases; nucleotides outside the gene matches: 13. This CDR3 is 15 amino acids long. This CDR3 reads CSARVHGGRSPLQYF. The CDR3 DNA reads TGCAGTGCTAGAGTGCATGGCGGGAGGTCCCCTCTTCAGTACTTC.

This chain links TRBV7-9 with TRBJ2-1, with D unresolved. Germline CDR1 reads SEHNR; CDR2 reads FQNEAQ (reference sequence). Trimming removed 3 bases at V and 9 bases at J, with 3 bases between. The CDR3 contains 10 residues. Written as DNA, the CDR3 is TGTGCCAGCAGCTTCGCTGAGCAGTTCTTC. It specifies CASSFAEQFF.

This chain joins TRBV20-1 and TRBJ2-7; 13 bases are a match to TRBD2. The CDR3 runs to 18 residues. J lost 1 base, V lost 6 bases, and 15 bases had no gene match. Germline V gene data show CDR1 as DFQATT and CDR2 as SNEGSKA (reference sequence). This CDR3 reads CSAPLKLAGGPQSYEQYF. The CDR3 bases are TGCAGTGCCCCCCTAAAACTAGCGGGAGGGCCTCAATCCTACGAGCAGTACTTC.

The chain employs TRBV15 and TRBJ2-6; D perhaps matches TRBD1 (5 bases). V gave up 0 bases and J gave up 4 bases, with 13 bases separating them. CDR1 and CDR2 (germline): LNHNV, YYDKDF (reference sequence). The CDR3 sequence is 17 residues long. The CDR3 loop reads CATSREAIGVGANVLTF. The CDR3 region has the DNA TGTGCCACCAGCAGAGAAGCAATAGGGGTCGGGGCCAACGTCCTGACTTTC.

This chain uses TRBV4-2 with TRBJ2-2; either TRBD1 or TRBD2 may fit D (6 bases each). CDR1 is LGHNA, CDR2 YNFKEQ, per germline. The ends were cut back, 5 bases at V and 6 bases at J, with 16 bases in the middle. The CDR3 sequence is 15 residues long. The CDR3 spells CASSTRGARSGELFF. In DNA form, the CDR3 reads TGTGCCAGCAGCACTAGGGGGGCAAGGTCCGGGGAGCTGTTTTTT.

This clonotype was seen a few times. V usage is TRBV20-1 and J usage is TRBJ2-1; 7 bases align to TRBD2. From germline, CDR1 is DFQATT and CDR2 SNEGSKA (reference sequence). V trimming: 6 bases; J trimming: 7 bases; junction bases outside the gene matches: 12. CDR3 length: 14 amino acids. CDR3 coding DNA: TGCAGTGCATCCAGGGAGGGCCTCGGAAATGAGCAGTTCTTC. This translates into CSASREGLGNEQFF.

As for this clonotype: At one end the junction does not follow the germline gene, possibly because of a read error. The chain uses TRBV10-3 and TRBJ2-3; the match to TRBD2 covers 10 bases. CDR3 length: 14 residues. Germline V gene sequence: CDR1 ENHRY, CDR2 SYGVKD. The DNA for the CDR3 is TGTGCCATCAGCTGGACTAGCGGCACAGATACGCAGTTTTTT. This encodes CAISWTSGTDTQFF.

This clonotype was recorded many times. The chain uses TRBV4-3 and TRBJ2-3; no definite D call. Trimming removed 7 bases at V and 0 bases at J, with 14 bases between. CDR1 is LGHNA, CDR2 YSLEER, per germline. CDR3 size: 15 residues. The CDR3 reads CASTPSLSSTDTQYF. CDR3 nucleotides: TGCGCCAGCACCCCCTCCTTATCTAGCACAGATACGCAGTATTTT.